Presented here are 28 T cell receptor beta chains from one specimen sequenced in a study of cytomegalovirus exposure and HLA in healthy donors (dated by TCRdb to 2017 to 2019). The protocol used for the library was the immunoSEQ multiplex PCR assay. The multiplex PCR relied on a mix of 60 forward primers for TCR Vbeta segments and 13 reverse primers for TCR Jbeta segments. As stored in TCRdb, this immuneACCESS dataset retains in-frame rearrangements with V and J assigned. A fraction of the clones does not appear; measured against another copy, unresolved V genes explain less than half of the discrepancy, and the remainder lacks a known reason. Recorded for this sample are roughly 160,000 clones; 65% to 85% of them occurred a single time. The ten largest make up around 3.1% of the sample. Material: PBMCs. These receptors all stem from a woman aged 45-65 years in good health and CMV-seropositive.

This chain links TRBV5-1 with TRBJ2-7, with D uncertain. V was pared by 0 bases and J by 4 bases, with 8 bases between. CDR1 is SGHRS and CDR2 is YFSETQ in the germline V gene. The CDR3 is 13 residues long. The CDR3 DNA is TGCGCCAGCAGCTTGGACCCCGGTTACGAGCAGTACTTC. This encodes CASSLDPGYEQYF.

This clone has a handful of counts. V usage is TRBV7-9 and J usage is TRBJ2-3; no clear D. V lost 7 bases, J lost 4 bases, and 12 bases lay in between. CDR3 size: 13 residues. Germline CDR1 is SEHNR and CDR2 is FQNEAQ (reference sequence). The CDR3, as DNA: TGTGCCAGCAACCCCCCGAGTTCAGATACGCAGTATTTT. Protein product: CASNPPSSDTQYF. Together with reference TRBV7-9 and TRBJ2-3, the CDR3 gives the full variable domain: DTGVSQNPRHKITKRGQNVTFRCDPISEHNRLYWYRQTLGQGPEFLTYFQNEAQLEKSRLLSDRFSAERPKGSFSTLEIQRTEQGDSAMYLCASNPPSSDTQYFGPGTRLTVL.

CDR3 region: CATSVSLNSPLHF. The CDR3 coding sequence is TGTGCCACCTCGGTCTCCTTAAATTCACCCCTCCACTTT. This chain uses TRBV11-2 with TRBJ1-6; no clear D. The CDR3 consists of 13 residues. With 10 bases removed from V and 7 bases from J, the gap between germline ends came to 14 bases. CDR1 is SGHAT and CDR2 is FQNNGV in the germline V gene.

This clone has only one observation. V is TRBV6-5 and J is TRBJ1-5, with no clear D. Trimming removed 6 bases at V and 4 bases at J, with 10 bases between. This CDR3 is built from 13 residues. The germline gives CDR1 MNHEY, CDR2 SVGAGI. The CDR3 is CASRIDYNQPQHF. The CDR3 DNA reads as TGTGCCAGCAGAATCGACTATAATCAGCCCCAGCATTTT.

V usage is TRBV5-4 and J usage is TRBJ1-5, with 7 bases fitting TRBD1. The CDR3 runs 18 residues. Trimming took 1 base from V and 2 from J; bases not matched to a gene: 12. Germline CDR1 is SGHNT and CDR2 is YYREEE (reference sequence). This chain's CDR3 is CASSLNLAGGIGNQPQHF. CDR3 nucleotides: TGTGCCAGCAGCTTGAATCTCGCAGGGGGGATAGGCAATCAGCCCCAGCATTTT.

This chain links TRBV5-4 with TRBJ2-6, with D hard to call. The CDR3 covers 18 residues. The V end was cut by 0 bases, the J end by 0 bases, with 13 bases between. Per germline, CDR1 SGHNT and CDR2 YYREEE (reference sequence). CDR3 sequence: CASSLGTWAISGANVLTF. In DNA, the CDR3 is TGTGCCAGCAGCTTGGGCACATGGGCTATCTCTGGGGCCAACGTCCTGACTTTC.

CDR3: CASSLQGTTQYF. DNA of the CDR3: TGTGCCAGCAGTCTACAGGGAACAACGCAGTATTTT. The chain is built from TRBV28 and TRBJ2-3; TRBD1 might be the D (6 bases). V lost 5 bases, J lost 9 bases, and 12 bases lay in between. Germline CDR1 and CDR2: MDHEN and SYDVKM. The CDR3 is 12 residues long.

About this clone itself: The junction does not match germline at one end; this may be a read error. The CDR3 nucleotides are TGTGCCAGCAGCCCCGGGACTAGCAGCACGAGCAGTATCTTC. Its translation is CASSPGTSSTSSIF. The V and J genes are TRBV7-3 and TRBJ2-1, with 9 bases that match TRBD2. Germline values: CDR1 SGHTA, CDR2 FQGTGA. This CDR3 comprises 14 residues.

The CDR3 loop reads CASSVETGAEEKLFF. Written as DNA, the CDR3 is TGTGCCAGCAGCGTAGAGACAGGGGCAGAGGAAAAACTGTTTTTT. The chain uses TRBV9 and TRBJ1-4; 8 nucleotides line up with TRBD1. The CDR3 is made up of 15 amino acids. Germline-derived CDR1 and CDR2 are SGDLS and YYNGEE. Germline trimming cut 0 bases from V and 8 bases from J; bases unmatched to any gene: 6.

The V gene is TRBV2, the J gene TRBJ1-3, with D possibly matching TRBD1 (5 bases). Germline CDR1 is SNHLY and CDR2 is FYNNEI. V was trimmed by 1 base and J by 5 bases, leaving 9 bases between them. This CDR3 comprises 14 residues. The CDR3 DNA sequence: TGTGCCAGCAGTGAAGGGGGGGATCGAAACACCATATATTTT. Protein product: CASSEGGDRNTIYF. Full variable domain (missing parts from reference TRBV2 and TRBJ1-3): EPEVTQTPSHQVTQMGQEVILRCVPISNHLYFYWYRQILGQKVEFLVSFYNNEISEKSEIFDDQFSVERPDGSNFTLKIRSTKLEDSAMYFCASSEGGDRNTIYFGEGSWLTVV.

This chain links TRBV7-2 with TRBJ2-3; 8 nucleotides align to TRBD1. The CDR3 covers 14 residues. V trimming: 3 bases; J trimming: 5 bases; junction bases outside the gene matches: 4. Germline values: CDR1 SGHTA, CDR2 FQGNSA. CDR3 nucleotide sequence: TGTGCCAGCAGCTTTGACAGGGGTCGAGATACGCAGTATTTT. This sequence encodes CASSFDRGRDTQYF.

In its sample, this clone was seen once. The V gene is TRBV13, the J gene TRBJ2-2, with D possibly matching TRBD1 (5 bases). The CDR3 spans 16 residues. The V gene's germline CDR1 is PRHDT and CDR2 FYEKMQ (reference sequence). Between the trimmed V and J ends, which lost 2 bases and 3 bases, there was a span of 13 bases. The CDR3 sequence is CASSLPPGIDTGELFF. Here the CDR3 DNA reads TGTGCCAGCAGCTTACCCCCAGGGATAGACACCGGGGAGCTGTTTTTT.

The genes are TRBV5-4 and TRBJ2-3; TRBD2 matches 15 bases. This CDR3 has 16 amino acids. V shed 3 bases, J shed 4 bases, and the junction held 3 bases outside the gene matches. The germline CDR1 and CDR2 sequences are SGHNT and YYREEE (reference sequence). CDR3: CASSSGLAGGSDTQYF. In DNA, the CDR3 is TGTGCCAGCAGCTCGGGACTAGCGGGAGGTTCAGATACGCAGTATTTT.

The chain uses TRBV18 and TRBJ2-7; 11 positions agree with TRBD2. CDR1 and CDR2 (germline): KGHSH, LQKENI. Unmatched junction bases numbered 3, after V lost 1 base and J lost 4 bases. The CDR3 has 15 residues. The CDR3 nucleotides are TGTGCCAGCTCACCACGCACTAGCGGGAGTTACGAGCAGTACTTC. Translating gives CASSPRTSGSYEQYF.

The chain joins TRBV11-3 to TRBJ2-7, with D possibly being TRBD1 (5 bases). Trimming removed 4 bases from V and 2 bases from J, with 12 bases in between. Germline V CDR1 and CDR2: SGHNT, YENEEA. The CDR3 covers 14 residues. In nucleotides, the CDR3 is TGTGCCAGCAGCTCCCAGGGTCACACCTACGAGCAGTACTTC. Translated: CASSSQGHTYEQYF.

V usage is TRBV12-5 and J usage is TRBJ2-1, with a weak D call TRBD2 (6 bases). Per germline, CDR1 LGHNT and CDR2 FRNRAP. This CDR3 has 11 amino acids. Trimming left V 4 bases short and J 8 bases short, with 6 bases between. CDR3 nucleotide sequence: TGTGCTAGTGGTTGGGACTATGAGCAGTTCTTC. Its translation is CASGWDYEQFF.

This clone appeared once. The J gene is TRBJ2-7, the V gene TRBV5-5; 8 bases are shared with TRBD1. Germline V gene lookup returns CDR1 SGHKS and CDR2 YYEKEE (reference sequence). The CDR3 has 14 amino acids. V was pared by 4 bases and J by 3 bases, with 6 bases of the junction left unmatched. The CDR3 is CASSPGTGDYEQYF. The CDR3 DNA reads as TGTGCCAGCAGCCCAGGGACAGGTGACTACGAGCAGTACTTC. Using reference TRBV5-5 and TRBJ2-7 for the parts outside the CDR3, the full variable domain is DAGVTQSPTHLIKTRGQQVTLRCSPISGHKSVSWYQQVLGQGPQFIFQYYEKEERGRGNFPDRFSARQFPNYSSELNVNALLLGDSALYLCASSPGTGDYEQYFGPGTRLTVT.

The rearrangement uses TRBV10-1 and TRBJ2-5; TRBD1 matches at 10 bases. Near its end, the DNA agrees better with TRBJ2-7, so the J call may be wrong. This CDR3 comprises 16 residues. Looked up from germline, CDR1 is WNHNN and CDR2 is SYGVQD (reference sequence). CDR3 amino acids: CASSEFIGQGAYEQYF. Written as DNA, the CDR3 is TGCGCCAGCAGTGAGTTCATAGGACAGGGGGCCTACGAGCAGTACTTC.

This chain links TRBV9 with TRBJ1-1, with a possible D match to TRBD1 (5 bases). CDR3 length: 15 residues. The V and J ends lost 0 bases and 0 bases respectively, with 9 bases between them. Germline V gene sequence: CDR1 SGDLS, CDR2 YYNGEE. CDR3 nucleotide sequence: TGTGCCAGCAGCGTAGATGGGGGGATGAACACTGAAGCTTTCTTT. Amino acid sequence: CASSVDGGMNTEAFF. The full variable domain, its missing parts supplied by reference TRBV9 and TRBJ1-1, is DSGVTQTPKHLITATGQRVTLRCSPRSGDLSVYWYQQSLDQGLQFLIQYYNGEERAKGNILERFSAQQFPDLHSELNLSSLELGDSALYFCASSVDGGMNTEAFFGQGTRLTVV.

CDR3 sequence: CASSDSLLAGGGNEQFF. The CDR3 DNA is TGTGCCAGCAGTGACTCGTTACTAGCGGGAGGGGGAAATGAGCAGTTCTTC. The rearrangement links TRBV6-4 to TRBJ2-1; 13 bases line up with TRBD2. There are 17 residues in the CDR3. Germline assignment: CDR1 MRHNA and CDR2 SNTAGT. Trimming cost V 0 bases and J 7 bases; bases outside gene matches: 6.

The rearrangement uses TRBV7-8 and TRBJ1-5, with D uncertain. This CDR3 is built from 13 residues. Germline CDR1 reads SGHVS; CDR2 reads FQNEAQ. Trimming removed 5 bases from V and 9 bases from J, with 14 bases in between. DNA for the CDR3: TGTGCCAGCAGCACCCGAAGCCGGGTGCCCCAGCATTTT. It translates to CASSTRSRVPQHF.

The J gene is TRBJ2-5, the V gene TRBV4-2, with 12 bases matching TRBD2. V shed 0 bases, J shed 6 bases, and the junction held 11 bases outside the gene matches. Germline-derived CDR1 and CDR2 are LGHNA and YNFKEQ. The CDR3 is 18 residues long. The CDR3 bases are TGTGCCAGCAGCCAAGATTCAAGGACTAGCGGGGTATTGAAGACCCAGTACTTC. Translation: CASSQDSRTSGVLKTQYF.

The chain couples TRBV7-2 to TRBJ2-6, with 7 bases fitting TRBD1. The germline V gene has CDR1 SGHTA and CDR2 FQGNSA. The CDR3 covers 15 residues. The V and J ends lost 5 bases and 0 bases, in that order; junction bases with no gene match: 1. For the CDR3, the DNA is TGTGCCAGCAGCCACAGGGGCTCTGGGGCCAACGTCCTGACTTTC. It yields the protein CASSHRGSGANVLTF.

The chain has TRBV2 and TRBJ1-2; TRBD1 agrees at 9 bases. The ends lost 8 bases at V and 2 bases at J; junction bases unmatched: 6. From germline, CDR1 is SNHLY and CDR2 FYNNEI. CDR3 length: 14 residues. CDR3 loop: CASLQDRGNYGYTF. In DNA form, the CDR3 reads TGTGCCAGCCTACAGGACAGGGGAAACTATGGCTACACCTTC.

The V gene is TRBV30, the J gene TRBJ2-3; TRBD1 matches 10 bases. Trimming removed 6 bases from V and 1 base from J; junction bases left unmatched: 7. Per germline, CDR1 GTSNPN and CDR2 SVGIG (reference sequence). The CDR3 contains 15 residues. CDR3 sequence reads: CACLAGTGGTDTQYF. CDR3 in DNA: TGTGCCTGTCTCGCCGGGACAGGGGGCACAGATACGCAGTATTTT.

The chain joins TRBV11-3 to TRBJ2-1; TRBD2 agrees at 9 bases. Looked up from germline, CDR1 is SGHNT and CDR2 is YENEEA. V lost 2 bases to trimming and J lost 10 bases; unmatched junction nucleotides: 12. The CDR3 length is 16 residues. The CDR3 DNA sequence: TGTGCCAGCAGCTTAATCGGGGCGGGGGGGCTTTCGGAGCAGTTCTTC. Encoded protein: CASSLIGAGGLSEQFF. The whole variable domain, filled in from reference TRBV11-3 and TRBJ2-1, reads EAGVVQSPRYKIIEKKQPVAFWCNPISGHNTLYWYLQNLGQGPELLIRYENEEAVDDSQLPKDRFSAERLKGVDSTLKIQPAELGDSAVYLCASSLIGAGGLSEQFFGPGTRLTVL.

A few counts support this clone. The V call is TRBV9, the J call TRBJ2-7, with 7 bases that match TRBD2. CDR1 and CDR2 (germline): SGDLS, YYNGEE. There are 13 residues in the CDR3. Trimming removed 3 bases from V and 6 bases from J; junction bases left unmatched: 6. CDR3 DNA: TGTGCCAGCAGCGCCGGGACTATGGGCGAGCAGTACTTC. This translates into CASSAGTMGEQYF.

The chain couples TRBV7-9 to TRBJ1-3, with 7 bases aligning to TRBD1. This CDR3 is 15 amino acids long. Germline values: CDR1 SEHNR, CDR2 FQNEAQ (reference sequence). After removal of 5 bases from V and 6 bases from J, the junction contained 10 bases not matched to a gene. As DNA, the CDR3 is TGTGCCAGCAGCCCTGGGACAGTCTCAACAAACACCATATATTTT. Its protein product is CASSPGTVSTNTIYF.